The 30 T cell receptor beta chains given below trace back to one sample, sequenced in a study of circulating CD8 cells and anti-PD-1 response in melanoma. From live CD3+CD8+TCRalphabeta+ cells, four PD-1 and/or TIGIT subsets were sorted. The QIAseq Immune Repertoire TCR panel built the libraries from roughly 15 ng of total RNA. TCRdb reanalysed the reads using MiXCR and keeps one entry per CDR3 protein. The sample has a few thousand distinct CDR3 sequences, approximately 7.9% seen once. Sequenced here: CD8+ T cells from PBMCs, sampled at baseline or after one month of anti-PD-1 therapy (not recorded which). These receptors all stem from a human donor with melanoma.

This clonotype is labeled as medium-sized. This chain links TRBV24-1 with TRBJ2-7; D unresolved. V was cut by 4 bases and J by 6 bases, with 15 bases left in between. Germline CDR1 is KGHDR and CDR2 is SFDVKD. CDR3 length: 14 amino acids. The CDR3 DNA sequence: TGTGCCACCAGTGAAGCCACTCGGGTTGCCGAGCAGTACTTC. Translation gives CATSEATRVAEQYF.

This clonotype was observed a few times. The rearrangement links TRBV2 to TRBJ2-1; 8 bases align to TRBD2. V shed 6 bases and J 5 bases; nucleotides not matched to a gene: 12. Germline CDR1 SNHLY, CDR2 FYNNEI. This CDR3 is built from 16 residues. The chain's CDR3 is CASRPPLSGINNEQFF. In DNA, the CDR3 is TGTGCCAGCAGACCCCCCCTTAGCGGGATAAACAATGAGCAGTTCTTC.

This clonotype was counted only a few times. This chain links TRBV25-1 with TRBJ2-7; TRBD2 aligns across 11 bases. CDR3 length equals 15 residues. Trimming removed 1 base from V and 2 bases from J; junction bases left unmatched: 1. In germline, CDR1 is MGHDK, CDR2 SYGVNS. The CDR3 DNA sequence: TGTGCCAGCAGTGAATTAGCGGGGGGGACCTACGAGCAGTACTTC. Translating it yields CASSELAGGTYEQYF.

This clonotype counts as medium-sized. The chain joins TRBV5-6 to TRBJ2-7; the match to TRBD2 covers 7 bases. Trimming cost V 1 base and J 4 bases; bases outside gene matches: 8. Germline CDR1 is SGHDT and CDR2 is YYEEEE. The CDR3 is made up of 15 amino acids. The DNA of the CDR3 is TGTGCCAGCAGCTTGAGGGCTAGCGGACAATACGAGCAGTACTTC. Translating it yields CASSLRASGQYEQYF.

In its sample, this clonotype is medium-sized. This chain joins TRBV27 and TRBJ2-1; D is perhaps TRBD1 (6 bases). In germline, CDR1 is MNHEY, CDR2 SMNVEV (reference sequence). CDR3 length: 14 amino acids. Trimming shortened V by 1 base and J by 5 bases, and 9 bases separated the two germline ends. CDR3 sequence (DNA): TGTGCCAGCAGTTTATATCAGGGGAACAATGAGCAGTTCTTC. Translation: CASSLYQGNNEQFF.

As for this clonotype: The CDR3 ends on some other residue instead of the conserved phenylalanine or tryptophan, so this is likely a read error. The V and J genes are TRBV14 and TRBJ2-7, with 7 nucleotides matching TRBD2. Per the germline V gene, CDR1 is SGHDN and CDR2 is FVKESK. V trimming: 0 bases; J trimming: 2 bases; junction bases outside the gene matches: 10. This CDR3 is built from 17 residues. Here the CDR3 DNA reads TGTGCCAGCAGCCAAGATCAAGGTAGCGGGTTCCCCTACGAGCAGTACTAC. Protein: CASSQDQGSGFPYEQYY.

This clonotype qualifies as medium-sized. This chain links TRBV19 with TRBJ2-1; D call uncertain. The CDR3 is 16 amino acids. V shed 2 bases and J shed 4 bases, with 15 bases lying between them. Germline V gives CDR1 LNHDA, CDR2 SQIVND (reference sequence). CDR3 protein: CASSIQRGPNYNEQFF. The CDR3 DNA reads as TGTGCCAGTAGTATACAACGAGGCCCCAATTACAATGAGCAGTTCTTC. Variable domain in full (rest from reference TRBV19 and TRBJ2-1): DGGITQSPKYLFRKEGQNVTLSCEQNLNHDAMYWYRQDPGQGLRLIYYSQIVNDFQKGDIAEGYSVSREKKESFPLTVTSAQKNPTAFYLCASSIQRGPNYNEQFFGPGTRLTVL.

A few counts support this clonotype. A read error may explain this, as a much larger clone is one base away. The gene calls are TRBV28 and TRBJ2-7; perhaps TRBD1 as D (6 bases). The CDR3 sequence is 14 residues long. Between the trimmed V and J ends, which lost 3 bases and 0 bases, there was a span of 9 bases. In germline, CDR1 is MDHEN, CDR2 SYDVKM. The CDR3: CASSLPDSSYEQYF. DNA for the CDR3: TGTGCCAGCAGTTTGCCGGACAGCTCCTACGAGCAGTACTTC.

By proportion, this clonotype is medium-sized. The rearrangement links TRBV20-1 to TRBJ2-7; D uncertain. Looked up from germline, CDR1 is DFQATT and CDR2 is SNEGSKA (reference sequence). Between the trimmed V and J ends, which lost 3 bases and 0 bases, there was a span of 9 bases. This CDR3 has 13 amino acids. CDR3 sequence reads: CSASRQSSYEQYF. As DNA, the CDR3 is TGCAGTGCTAGTCGGCAGAGCTCCTACGAGCAGTACTTC.

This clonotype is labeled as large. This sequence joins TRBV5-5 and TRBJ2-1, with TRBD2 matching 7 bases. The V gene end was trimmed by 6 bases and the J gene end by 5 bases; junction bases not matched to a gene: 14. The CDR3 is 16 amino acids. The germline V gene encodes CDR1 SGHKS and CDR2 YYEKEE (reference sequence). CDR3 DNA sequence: TGTGCCAGCAACCAGGACGGAGGGAGGGCGAACAATGAGCAGTTCTTC. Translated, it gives CASNQDGGRANNEQFF.

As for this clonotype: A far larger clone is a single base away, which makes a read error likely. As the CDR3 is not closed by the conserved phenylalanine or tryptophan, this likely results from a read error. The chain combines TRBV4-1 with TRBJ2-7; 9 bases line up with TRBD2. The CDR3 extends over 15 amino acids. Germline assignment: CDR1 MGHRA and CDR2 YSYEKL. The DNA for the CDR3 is TGTGCCAGCAGCCAAGATCCGGGACTAGCAGACGAGCAGTACCTC. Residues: CASSQDPGLADEQYL.

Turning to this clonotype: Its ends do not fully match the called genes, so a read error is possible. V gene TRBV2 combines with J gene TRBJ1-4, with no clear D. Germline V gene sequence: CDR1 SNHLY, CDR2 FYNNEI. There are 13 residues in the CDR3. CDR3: CAISGAGGLKLFF. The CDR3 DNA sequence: TGTGCCATCAGTGGCGCCGGCGGCCTCAAACTGTTTTTT.

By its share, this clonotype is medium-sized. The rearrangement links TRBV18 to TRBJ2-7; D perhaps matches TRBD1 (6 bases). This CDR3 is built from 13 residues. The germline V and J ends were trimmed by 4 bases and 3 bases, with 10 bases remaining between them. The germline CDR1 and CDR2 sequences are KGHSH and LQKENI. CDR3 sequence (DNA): TGTGCCAGCTCACAGGACAGCGACTACGAGCAGTACTTC. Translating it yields CASSQDSDYEQYF.

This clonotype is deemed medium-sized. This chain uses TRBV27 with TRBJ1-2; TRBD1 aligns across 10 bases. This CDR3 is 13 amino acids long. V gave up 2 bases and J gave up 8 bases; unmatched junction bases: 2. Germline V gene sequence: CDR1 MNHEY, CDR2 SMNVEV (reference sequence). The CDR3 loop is CASSLGTGDGYTF. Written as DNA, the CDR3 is TGTGCCAGCAGTTTAGGGACAGGGGACGGCTACACCTTC.

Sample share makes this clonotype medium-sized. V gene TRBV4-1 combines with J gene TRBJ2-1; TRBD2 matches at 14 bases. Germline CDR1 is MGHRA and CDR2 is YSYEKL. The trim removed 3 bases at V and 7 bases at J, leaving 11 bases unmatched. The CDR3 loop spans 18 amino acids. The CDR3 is CASSQKTSGGAQVNEQFF. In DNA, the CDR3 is TGCGCCAGCAGCCAGAAGACTAGCGGGGGGGCCCAAGTTAATGAGCAGTTCTTC.

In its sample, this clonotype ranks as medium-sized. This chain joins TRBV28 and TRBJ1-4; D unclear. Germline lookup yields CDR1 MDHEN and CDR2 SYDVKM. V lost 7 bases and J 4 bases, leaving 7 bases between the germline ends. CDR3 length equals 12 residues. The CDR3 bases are TGTGCCAGCAATACCGGTAATGAAAAACTGTTTTTT. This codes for CASNTGNEKLFF. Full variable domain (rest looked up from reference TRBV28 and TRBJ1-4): DVKVTQSSRYLVKRTGEKVFLECVQDMDHENMFWYRQDPGLGLRLIYFSYDVKMKEKGDIPEGYSVSREKKERFSLILESASTNQTSMYLCASNTGNEKLFFGSGTQLSVL.

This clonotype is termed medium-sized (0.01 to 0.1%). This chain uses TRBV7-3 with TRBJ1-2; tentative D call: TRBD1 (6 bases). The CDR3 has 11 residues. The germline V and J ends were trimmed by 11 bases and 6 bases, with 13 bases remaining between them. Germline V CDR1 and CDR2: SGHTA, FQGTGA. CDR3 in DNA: TGTGCCGCCGGGACAAAAGATGGCTACACCTTC. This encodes CAAGTKDGYTF.

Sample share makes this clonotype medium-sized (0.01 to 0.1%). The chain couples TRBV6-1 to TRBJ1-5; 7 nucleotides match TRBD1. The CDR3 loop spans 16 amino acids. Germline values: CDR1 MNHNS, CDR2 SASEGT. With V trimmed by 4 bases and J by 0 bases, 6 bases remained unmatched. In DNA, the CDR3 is TGTGCCAGCAGTGCACCGTACAGGGGTAGCAATCAGCCCCAGCATTTT. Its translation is CASSAPYRGSNQPQHF.

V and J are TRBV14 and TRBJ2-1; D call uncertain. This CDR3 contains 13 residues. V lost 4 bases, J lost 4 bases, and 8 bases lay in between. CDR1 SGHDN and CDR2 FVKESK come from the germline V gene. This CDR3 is CASSLFSYNEQFF. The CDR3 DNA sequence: TGTGCCAGCAGCCTATTTAGTTACAATGAGCAGTTCTTC.

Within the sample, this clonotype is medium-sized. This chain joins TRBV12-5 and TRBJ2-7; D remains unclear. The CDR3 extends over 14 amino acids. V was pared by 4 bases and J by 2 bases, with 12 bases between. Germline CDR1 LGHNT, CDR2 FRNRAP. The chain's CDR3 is CASGSSLEPYEQYF. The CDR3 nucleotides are TGTGCTAGTGGTTCCAGCTTAGAACCCTACGAGCAGTACTTC.

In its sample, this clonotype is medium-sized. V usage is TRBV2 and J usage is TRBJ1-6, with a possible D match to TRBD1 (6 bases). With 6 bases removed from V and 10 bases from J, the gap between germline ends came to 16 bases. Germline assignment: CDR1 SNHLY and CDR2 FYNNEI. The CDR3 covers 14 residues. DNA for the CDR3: TGTGCCAGCAGACCAGGGGAGTATGACTCACCCCTCCACTTT. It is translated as CASRPGEYDSPLHF.

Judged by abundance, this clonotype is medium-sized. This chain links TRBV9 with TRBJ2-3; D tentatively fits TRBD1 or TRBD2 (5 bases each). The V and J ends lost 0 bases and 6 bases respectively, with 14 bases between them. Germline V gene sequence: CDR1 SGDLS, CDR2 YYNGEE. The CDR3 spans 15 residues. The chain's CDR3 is CASSVAHTGTDTQYF. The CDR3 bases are TGTGCCAGCAGCGTAGCTCATACCGGGACGGATACGCAGTATTTT.

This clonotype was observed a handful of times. The CDR3 here is CASGVRTSGTSTDTQYF. CDR3 DNA: TGTGCCAGCGGCGTTAGGACTAGCGGCACTAGCACAGATACGCAGTATTTT. This sequence joins TRBV7-6 and TRBJ2-3, with 10 bases aligning to TRBD2. Germline-derived CDR1 and CDR2 are SGHVS and FNYEAQ. With V trimmed by 8 bases and J by 0 bases, 11 bases remained unmatched. The CDR3 runs to 17 residues.

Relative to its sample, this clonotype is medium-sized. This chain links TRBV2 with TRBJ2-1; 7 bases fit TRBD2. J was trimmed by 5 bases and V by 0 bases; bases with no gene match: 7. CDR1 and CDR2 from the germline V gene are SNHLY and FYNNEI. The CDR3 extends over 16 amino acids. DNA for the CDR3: TGTGCCAGCAGTGAAGCTGGAGGACTAGTAAACAATGAGCAGTTCTTC. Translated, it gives CASSEAGGLVNNEQFF.

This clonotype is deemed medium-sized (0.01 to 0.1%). For the CDR3, the DNA is TGTGCCAGCAGTCCCCTCGGGCAAGGCGGGGAGCTGTTTTTT. As protein: CASSPLGQGGELFF. The chain couples TRBV12-3 or TRBV12-4 to TRBJ2-2; D is unresolved. Trimming cost V 5 bases and J 7 bases, with 14 bases left between them. CDR3 size: 14 residues.

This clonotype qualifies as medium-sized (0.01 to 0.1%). The DNA of the CDR3 is TGTGCCAGTGAGAAGACAGGGGGCATCGACGAGCAGTACTTC. Translating it yields CASEKTGGIDEQYF. The chain links TRBV19 to TRBJ2-7; TRBD1 agrees at 10 bases. The junction had 9 bases not matched to a gene; V was cut back by 8 bases and J by 5 bases. This CDR3 has 14 residues. Germline V gene sequence: CDR1 LNHDA, CDR2 SQIVND (reference sequence). Filled out from reference TRBV19 and TRBJ2-7, the complete variable domain reads DGGITQSPKYLFRKEGQNVTLSCEQNLNHDAMYWYRQDPGQGLRLIYYSQIVNDFQKGDIAEGYSVSREKKESFPLTVTSAQKNPTAFYLCASEKTGGIDEQYFGPGTRLTVT.

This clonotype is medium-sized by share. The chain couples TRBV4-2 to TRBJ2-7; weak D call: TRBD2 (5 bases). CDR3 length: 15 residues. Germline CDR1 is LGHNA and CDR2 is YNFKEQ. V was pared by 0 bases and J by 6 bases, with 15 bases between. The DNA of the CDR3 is TGTGCCAGCAGCCAAGATTCCGGGGAAGACATCGAGCAGTACTTC. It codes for CASSQDSGEDIEQYF.

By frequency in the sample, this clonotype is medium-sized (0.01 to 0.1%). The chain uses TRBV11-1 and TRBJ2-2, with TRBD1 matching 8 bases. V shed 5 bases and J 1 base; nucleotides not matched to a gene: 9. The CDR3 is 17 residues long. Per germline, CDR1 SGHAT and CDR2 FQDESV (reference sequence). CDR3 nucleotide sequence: TGTGCCAGCAGCCAACAGGGGGTCACAGAGAACACCGGGGAGCTGTTTTTT. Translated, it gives CASSQQGVTENTGELFF. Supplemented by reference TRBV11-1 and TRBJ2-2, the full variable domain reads EAEVAQSPRYKITEKSQAVAFWCDPISGHATLYWYRQILGQGPELLVQFQDESVVDDSQLPKDRFSAERLKGVDSTLKIQPAELGDSAMYLCASSQQGVTENTGELFFGEGSRLTVL.

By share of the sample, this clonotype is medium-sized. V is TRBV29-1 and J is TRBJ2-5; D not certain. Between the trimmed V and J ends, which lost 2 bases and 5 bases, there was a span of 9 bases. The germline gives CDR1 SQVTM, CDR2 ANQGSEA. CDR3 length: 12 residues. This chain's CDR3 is CSVEPGHETQYF. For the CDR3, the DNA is TGCAGCGTTGAACCGGGTCACGAGACCCAGTACTTC.

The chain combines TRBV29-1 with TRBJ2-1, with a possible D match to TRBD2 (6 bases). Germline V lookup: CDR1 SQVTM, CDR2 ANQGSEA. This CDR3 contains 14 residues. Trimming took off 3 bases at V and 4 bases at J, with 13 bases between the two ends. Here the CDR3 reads CSVDRLEDYNEQFF. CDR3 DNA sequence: TGCAGCGTTGATAGACTAGAGGATTACAATGAGCAGTTCTTC.